The 2 T cell receptor beta chains below come from one sample, sequenced in a study of cytotoxic CD8 clonotypes in ibrutinib-treated CLL. TCRdb keeps only in-frame clones here, not all; method: immunoSEQ multiplex PCR. The profile shows roughly 200,000 clones, 79% of them singletons. Sequences were derived from PBMCs, sampled after 12 months of ibrutinib treatment. Source of these receptors: a human donor with chronic lymphocytic leukemia.

This chain connects TRBV4-2 to TRBJ2-7; D is unresolved. V was clipped by 1 base and J by 6 bases, with 16 bases between them. The CDR3 totals 15 residues. The V gene's germline CDR1 is LGHNA and CDR2 YNFKEQ. The CDR3 loop reads CASSQVWQVSSEQYF. CDR3 DNA sequence: TGTGCCAGCAGCCAAGTATGGCAGGTATCATCCGAGCAGTACTTC.

This sequence joins TRBV7-3 and TRBJ2-1, with D hard to call. The germline gives CDR1 SGHTA, CDR2 FQGTGA. This CDR3 comprises 13 residues. V was clipped by 0 bases and J by 7 bases, with 7 bases between them. CDR3 DNA: TGTGCCAGCAGCTTAACGTTTGCTAATGAGCAGTTCTTC. The encoded protein is CASSLTFANEQFF.